The 14 T cell receptor beta chains below all came from one sample that was sequenced in a study of identical twins. TCRdb processed the 5' RACE reads anew with MiXCR; each CDR3 protein has one entry. The sample contains about 890,000 distinct CDR3 sequences, around 12% of which appear only once. The data were also submitted as part of a second study, on yellow fever vaccine responses in identical twins.

The sample was PBMCs. Receptors originate from a woman aged 18-35 years in good health.

Points on this clonotype: A much larger clonotype is one base distant, so this may be a read error. Without the conserved terminal phenylalanine or tryptophan, this CDR3 likely stems from a read error. The chain links TRBV7-3 to TRBJ2-3, with D perhaps assigned TRBD1 or TRBD2 (5 bases each). V was cut by 2 bases and J by 3 bases, with 15 bases left in between. The CDR3 totals 16 residues. Per germline, CDR1 SGHTA and CDR2 FQGTGA. CDR3 sequence: CASSLEGRRVTDTQYL. The CDR3 DNA sequence: TGTGCCAGCAGCTTAGAGGGGCGTCGGGTGACAGATACGCAGTATCTT.

This clonotype was detected only a few times. The rearrangement uses TRBV10-3 and TRBJ2-1; D might be TRBD1 or TRBD2, each matching 5 bases. The CDR3 totals 13 residues. Germline V gene data show CDR1 as ENHRY and CDR2 as SYGVKD. V was shortened by 8 bases and J by 4 bases, with 12 bases between the two germline ends. This CDR3 is CAIGGEQYNEQFF. The DNA for the CDR3 is TGTGCCATCGGGGGAGAACAGTACAATGAGCAGTTCTTC.

The chain links TRBV6-1 to TRBJ2-7; 11 nucleotides line up with TRBD2. The CDR3 covers 14 residues. The V segment lost 8 bases and the J segment 3 bases; nucleotides outside the gene matches: 6. The germline V gene encodes CDR1 MNHNS and CDR2 SASEGT. CDR3 residues: CASSTGLAVYEQYV. In DNA form, the CDR3 reads TGTGCCAGCTCGACGGGACTAGCGGTCTACGAGCAGTACGTC.

The chain uses TRBV12-3 or TRBV12-4 and TRBJ2-2, with a weak D call TRBD1 (6 bases). The germline V and J ends were trimmed by 6 bases and 1 base, with 12 bases remaining between them. The CDR3 spans 15 residues. The CDR3 is CASRPGTMNTGELFF. DNA for the CDR3: TGTGCCAGCAGACCAGGGACAATGAACACCGGGGAGCTGTTTTTT.

This clonotype was detected only a few times. The CDR3 coding sequence is TGTGCCAGCAGTTACGGGGAGGGGCGGCAGCCCCAGCATTTT. Its protein is CASSYGEGRQPQHF. V gene TRBV6-5 combines with J gene TRBJ1-5; weak D call: TRBD1 (5 bases). With 2 bases removed from V and 7 bases from J, the gap between germline ends came to 12 bases. Per the germline V gene, CDR1 is MNHEY and CDR2 is SVGAGI. The CDR3 loop spans 14 amino acids.

V and J are TRBV27 and TRBJ2-7, with 9 bases lining up with TRBD2. The V gene end was trimmed by 5 bases and the J gene end by 2 bases; junction bases not matched to a gene: 13. Germline V gene sequence: CDR1 MNHEY, CDR2 SMNVEV (reference sequence). The CDR3 contains 17 residues. The CDR3 bases are TGTGCCAGCAGTCCCCTCGGGCTAGCGGGAAGTCCCTACGAGCAGTACTTC. It codes for CASSPLGLAGSPYEQYF.

The CDR3: CASSLAGVRTTDTQYF. The CDR3 nucleotides are TGCGCCAGCAGCTTGGCGGGAGTACGGACTACAGATACGCAGTATTTT. The rearrangement uses TRBV5-1 and TRBJ2-3, with D maybe TRBD2 (6 bases). CDR3 length: 16 amino acids. Germline CDR1 reads SGHRS; CDR2 reads YFSETQ. V was pared by 0 bases and J by 3 bases, with 14 bases between.

This clonotype came up a few times. This chain connects TRBV20-1 to TRBJ1-5; D is uncertain. This CDR3 comprises 15 residues. Germline CDR1 DFQATT, CDR2 SNEGSKA (reference sequence). V was pared by 6 bases and J by 3 bases, with 18 bases between. CDR3 loop: CSAHTKQAINQPQHF. The CDR3 DNA follows: TGCAGTGCCCACACCAAGCAGGCGATCAATCAGCCCCAGCATTTT.

This clonotype came up a few times. V usage is TRBV2 and J usage is TRBJ2-1; 9 nucleotides align to TRBD1. Trimming removed 6 bases from V and 9 bases from J; junction bases left unmatched: 9. CDR1 SNHLY and CDR2 FYNNEI come from the germline V gene. This CDR3 contains 14 residues. The CDR3 here is CASSPGQGRVEQFF. CDR3 bases: TGTGCCAGCAGCCCGGGACAGGGCAGGGTTGAGCAGTTCTTC.

This clonotype has ten or more counts. The chain employs TRBV29-1 and TRBJ2-1, with D possibly TRBD2 on 5 matching bases. V was shortened by 7 bases and J by 9 bases, with 16 bases between the two germline ends. Germline V gene lookup returns CDR1 SQVTM and CDR2 ANQGSEA. There are 12 residues in the CDR3. In nucleotides, the CDR3 is TGCAGCGCCGAGTTCCTCGGAGGTGAGCAGTTCTTC. Its protein product is CSAEFLGGEQFF.

A few counts support this clonotype. V usage is TRBV5-1 and J usage is TRBJ2-3; no clear D. CDR1 and CDR2 (germline): SGHRS, YFSETQ. The CDR3 is 15 amino acids. Trimming left V 4 bases short and J 3 bases short, with 15 bases between. In DNA form, the CDR3 reads TGCGCCAGCAGCCCCCCTGGGCGTAGGACAGATACGCAGTATTTT. This sequence encodes CASSPPGRRTDTQYF.

The CDR3 sequence is CASSRYGGYEQYF. The CDR3 DNA is TGTGCCAGCAGTCGGTACGGGGGCTACGAGCAGTACTTC. V and J are TRBV27 and TRBJ2-7; maybe TRBD2 (6 bases). V was cut by 5 bases and J by 3 bases, with 11 bases left in between. This CDR3 comprises 13 residues. Germline V gene sequence: CDR1 MNHEY, CDR2 SMNVEV (reference sequence).

CDR3 in amino acids: CASSSQGDNSPLHF. Written as DNA, the CDR3 is TGTGCCAGCAGTTCACAGGGAGATAATTCACCCCTCCACTTT. The J gene is TRBJ1-6, the V gene TRBV7-9; TRBD1 is a possible D gene (6 bases). The CDR3 loop spans 14 amino acids. V was trimmed by 6 bases and J by 5 bases, leaving 11 bases between them. Per the germline V gene, CDR1 is SEHNR and CDR2 is FQNEAQ (reference sequence).

This CDR3 reads CASSEARGPTDTQYF. The CDR3 DNA is TGTGCCAGCAGCGAGGCCAGGGGGCCTACAGATACGCAGTATTTT. The V gene is TRBV9, the J gene TRBJ2-3; 8 bases line up with TRBD1. The CDR3 runs 15 residues. The V segment lost 3 bases and the J segment 3 bases; nucleotides outside the gene matches: 6. CDR1 is SGDLS and CDR2 is YYNGEE in the germline V gene.